The 8 T cell receptor beta chains given below trace back to one sample, sequenced in a study of blood T cell repertoires in COVID-19. Only in-frame clones appear in the TCRdb table, and some are missing; sequencing was by immunoSEQ multiplex PCR. The profile shows tens of thousands of clones, 76% of them singletons. The sample comprised peripheral blood. The receptors here all came from a man between 65 and 80 years old with active or convalescent COVID-19.

The chain joins TRBV6-5 to TRBJ2-1; D is uncertain. This CDR3 has 14 residues. V was clipped by 0 bases and J by 5 bases, with 8 bases between them. The V gene's germline CDR1 is MNHEY and CDR2 SVGAGI. The CDR3 nucleotides read TGTGCCAGCAGTTACTCCAGGAACCACAATGAGCAGTTCTTC. As protein: CASSYSRNHNEQFF.

The CDR3 DNA reads as TGTGCCAGCAGCCAAGACGGGAGTGCAGATACGCAGTATTTT. This translates into CASSQDGSADTQYF. V gene TRBV3-1 (or the pseudogene TRBV3-2) combines with J gene TRBJ2-3; D is possibly TRBD2 (6 bases). Germline V CDR1 and CDR2: LGHDT, YNNKEL (reference sequence). The CDR3 totals 14 residues. V shed 0 bases and J shed 4 bases, with 8 bases lying between them.

The chain carries TRBV19 and TRBJ2-5; tentative D call: TRBD1 (5 bases). Trimming took 3 bases from V and 6 from J, leaving 11 bases between them. This CDR3 spans 13 amino acids. The germline V gene has CDR1 LNHDA and CDR2 SQIVND (reference sequence). CDR3 in DNA: TGTGCCAGTAGTATTGCGCAGGGTCAGACCCAGTACTTC. Protein sequence: CASSIAQGQTQYF.

This chain links TRBV7-3 with TRBJ2-3; 8 bases line up with TRBD2. The CDR3 runs 13 residues. J was trimmed by 4 bases and V by 4 bases; bases with no gene match: 1. Germline values: CDR1 SGHTA, CDR2 FQGTGA. The CDR3 here is CASSSSGSDTQYF. Written as DNA, the CDR3 is TGTGCCAGCAGCTCTAGCGGGTCAGATACGCAGTATTTT.

The chain links TRBV10-2 to TRBJ2-7; D gene ambiguous. V lost 0 bases to trimming and J lost 2 bases, with 11 bases between them. The CDR3 covers 15 residues. Per germline, CDR1 WSHSY and CDR2 SAAADI. The CDR3 bases are TGCGCCAGCAGTGAGTCTAGTGACGGAGCCTACGAGCAGTACTTC. Its translation: CASSESSDGAYEQYF.

J is TRBJ2-1 and V is TRBV5-4; D may be TRBD2 (6 bases). From germline, CDR1 is SGHNT and CDR2 YYREEE (reference sequence). The CDR3 consists of 16 residues. V gave up 0 bases and J gave up 0 bases, with 10 bases separating them. The CDR3 loop reads CASSLVGGNSYNEQFF. The CDR3 region has the DNA TGTGCCAGCAGCTTGGTAGGCGGGAACTCCTACAATGAGCAGTTCTTC.

The CDR3 region is CASSQETGVEKLFF. CDR3 DNA sequence: TGTGCCAGCAGCCAAGAGACAGGGGTCGAAAAACTGTTTTTT. V usage is TRBV3-1 (or the pseudogene TRBV3-2) and J usage is TRBJ1-4; 8 bases are a match to TRBD1. The ends lost 0 bases at V and 8 bases at J; junction bases unmatched: 2. CDR1 is LGHDT and CDR2 is YNNKEL in the germline V gene (reference sequence). The CDR3 is 14 amino acids.

The genes are TRBV12-5 and TRBJ1-2, with D maybe TRBD1 (6 bases). The germline V gene has CDR1 LGHNT and CDR2 FRNRAP. V lost 7 bases to trimming and J lost 8 bases, with 17 bases between them. The CDR3 consists of 13 residues. The CDR3 protein is CASDKQGWEGYTF. The CDR3 bases are TGTGCTAGTGATAAACAGGGTTGGGAGGGCTACACCTTC.